This record concerns one T cell receptor (beta chain) sequence. Its antigen remains unidentified. Per-base qualities were not stored, and no clone one base away is much larger. Peripheral blood CD8+ and CD4+ T cells from healthy donors, Susac syndrome patients and multiple sclerosis patients were profiled by high-throughput TCR beta sequencing. The Susac syndrome patients fulfilled recently defined diagnostic criteria for definite or probable disease. Bulk CD8+ and CD4+ T cells were purified by magnetic negative isolation, while CD8+ TEMRA cells were enriched using FACS. Blood was collected in EDTA tubes and processed within 24 hours, with PBMCs isolated through density gradient centrifugation. PBMCs destined for TCR sequencing were cryopreserved in liquid nitrogen and later thawed in a 37 °C water bath. The sorted or isolated CD4+, CD8+ and CD8+ TEMRA cells had a purity of 90% or higher. This entry is derived from a study of CD8 T cells in Susac syndrome (dated by TCRdb to about 2019). Background for the entire study: Among the sequenced Susac syndrome patients, about 6 had clinically active disease and roughly eight were in clinical remission. Susac syndrome patients were therapy-naive, on corticosteroids (some also receiving IVIg), or on IVIg alone at blood withdrawal. The study used repertoire sequencing to test whether antigen drove CD8+ T cell activation and differentiation in Susac syndrome. Clonality of the CD8+ T cell repertoire was compared between over ten healthy donors, approximately 14 Susac syndrome patients and about 15 multiple sclerosis patients. Overall study outcomes, separate from this receptor: The number of individuals in the TCR sequencing and HLA analysis was acknowledged as relatively small. In the total CD8+ and CD8+ TEMRA repertoires, about 16 and five Susac-specific public clones, respectively, were identified. Susac syndrome CD8+ repertoires showed clonal expansion, highest in CD8+ TEMRA cells and greater in clinically active than remitting patients.

The CDR3 starts with the cysteine, ends with the phenylalanine, and has 13 residues. CDR3 DNA only is kept here, 39 bases in frame from base 1. V is cut by 0 bases and J by 5 bases, and the space between the germline ends is 8 bases. The germline V gene (reference sequence) provides CDR1 LGHDT and CDR2 YNNKEL. RNA was extracted using the RNeasy kit, and about 0.45 to 1 microgram was reverse transcribed with random hexamers. The immunoSEQ multiplex PCR assay, which covers 54 Vbeta and 13 Jbeta segments, was used to amplify TCR beta CDR3 regions. PCR amplification bias was corrected using a synthetic template baseline for primer optimization and computational correction. Per the source publication's procedure: Only productive sequences were kept, with reads annotated to V, D and J genes according to IMGT and analyzed in immunoSEQ Analyzer. Clonality was calculated as one minus the Shannon entropy normalized by log2 of the number of productive unique sequences. Public and private clones were assessed among the 100 most prevalent clones of each patient and control. Clones were defined as Susac-specific if absent from the healthy and MS cohorts, from over a thousand published viral clones and from other ImmuneACCESS disease sequences. TCRdb applied fastp at Q25 and MiXCR to the public reads, then kept only in-frame beta chains. Each CDR3 protein appears once, grouped with its most common genes and DNA. None of the V and J calls come from the authors' own analysis; TCRdb made them. Here the sample has about 190,000 distinct CDR3 sequences; 95% occur a single time. The biggest ten clones account for about 0.15% of the sample.

The TCR comes from a human donor with Susac syndrome. Sequencing was done on a sample of CD8+ T cells from PBMCs. The rearrangement combines TRBV3-1 with TRBJ2-7, with the identity of the D gene unclear. The sequence in DNA is TGTGCCAGCAGCCAAGAGGGCACAAACGAGCAGTACTTC. It encodes CASSQEGTNEQYF.